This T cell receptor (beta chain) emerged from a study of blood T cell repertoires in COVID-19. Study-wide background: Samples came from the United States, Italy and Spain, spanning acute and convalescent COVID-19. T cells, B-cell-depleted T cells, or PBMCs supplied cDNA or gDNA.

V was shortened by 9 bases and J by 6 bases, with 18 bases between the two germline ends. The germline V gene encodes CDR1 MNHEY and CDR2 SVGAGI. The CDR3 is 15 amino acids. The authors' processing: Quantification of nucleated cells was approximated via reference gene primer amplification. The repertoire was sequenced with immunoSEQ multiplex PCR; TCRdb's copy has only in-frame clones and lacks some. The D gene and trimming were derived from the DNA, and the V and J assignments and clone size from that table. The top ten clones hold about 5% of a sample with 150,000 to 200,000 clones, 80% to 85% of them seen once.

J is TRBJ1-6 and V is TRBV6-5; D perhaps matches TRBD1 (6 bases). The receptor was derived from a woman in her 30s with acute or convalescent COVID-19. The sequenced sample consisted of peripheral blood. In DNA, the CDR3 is TGTGCCAGTAGATCCCGGACAGACCGTAATTCACCCCTCCACTTT. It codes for CASRSRTDRNSPLHF.